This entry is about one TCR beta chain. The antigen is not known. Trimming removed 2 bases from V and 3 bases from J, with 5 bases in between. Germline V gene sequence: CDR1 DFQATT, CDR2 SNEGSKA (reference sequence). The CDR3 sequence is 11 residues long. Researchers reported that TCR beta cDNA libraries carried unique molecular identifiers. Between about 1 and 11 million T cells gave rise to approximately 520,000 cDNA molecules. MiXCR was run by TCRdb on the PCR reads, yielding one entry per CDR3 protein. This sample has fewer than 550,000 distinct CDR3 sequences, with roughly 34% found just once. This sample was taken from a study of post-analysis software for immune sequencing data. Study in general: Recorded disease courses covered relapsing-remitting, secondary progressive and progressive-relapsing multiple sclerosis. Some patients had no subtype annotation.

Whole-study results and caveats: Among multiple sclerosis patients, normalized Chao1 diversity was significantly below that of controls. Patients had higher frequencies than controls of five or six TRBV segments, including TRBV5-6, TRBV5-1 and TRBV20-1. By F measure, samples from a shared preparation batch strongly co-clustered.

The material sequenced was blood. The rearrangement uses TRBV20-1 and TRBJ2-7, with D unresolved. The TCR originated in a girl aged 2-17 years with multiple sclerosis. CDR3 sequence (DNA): TGCAGTGCTAGAAGGGACTACGAGCAGTACTTC. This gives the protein CSARRDYEQYF.